These 23 T cell receptor beta chains came from one sample sequenced in a study of response to subunit inactivated influenza vaccine. A single record per CDR3 protein comes from TCRdb applying MiXCR to the RT-PCR reads. The data show approximately 520,000 distinct CDR3 sequences, approximately 15% seen once. Sequences were derived from CD4+ T cells sorted from PBMCs, sampled roughly 24 months after vaccination. Source of these receptors: a man aged 45 to 75 who received an inactivated influenza vaccine.

This chain joins TRBV2 and TRBJ2-7; D is unclear. This CDR3 comprises 13 residues. Germline loops: CDR1 SNHLY, CDR2 FYNNEI. V lost 2 bases and J lost 0, with 5 bases in between. CDR3 region: CASSEQDSYEQYF. The CDR3, as DNA: TGTGCCAGCAGTGAACAGGACTCCTACGAGCAGTACTTC. Full variable domain (rest looked up from reference TRBV2 and TRBJ2-7): EPEVTQTPSHQVTQMGQEVILRCVPISNHLYFYWYRQILGQKVEFLVSFYNNEISEKSEIFDDQFSVERPDGSNFTLKIRSTKLEDSAMYFCASSEQDSYEQYFGPGTRLTVT.

This rearrangement joins TRBV20-1 to TRBJ2-5; 7 bases align to TRBD1. This CDR3 contains 14 residues. Unmatched junction bases numbered 11, after V lost 6 bases and J lost 4 bases. In germline, CDR1 is DFQATT, CDR2 SNEGSKA (reference sequence). CDR3 nucleotide sequence: TGCAGTGCAACAATCAGGGGGTTGTTAGAGACCCAGTACTTC. This gives the protein CSATIRGLLETQYF.

In this sample, this clonotype turned up a few times. V usage is TRBV11-2 and J usage is TRBJ2-4, with TRBD2 matching over 11 bases. Unmatched junction bases numbered 13, after V lost 5 bases and J lost 7 bases. CDR1 and CDR2 from the germline V gene are SGHAT and FQNNGV. The CDR3 has 17 amino acids. Here the CDR3 DNA reads TGTGCCAGCAGCCCCCTAGTTAGCGGGGGGGCCAGGAACATTCAGTACTTC. As protein: CASSPLVSGGARNIQYF.

This clonotype has more than one count but fewer than ten. The rearrangement uses TRBV20-1 and TRBJ2-5; perhaps TRBD1 as D (6 bases). The germline V and J ends were trimmed by 6 bases and 5 bases, with 16 bases remaining between them. CDR3 length: 13 residues. CDR1 DFQATT and CDR2 SNEGSKA come from the germline V gene (reference sequence). DNA of the CDR3: TGCAGTGCAGGGGGATCCGGGACGGAGACCCAGTACTTC. Protein: CSAGGSGTETQYF.

J is TRBJ1-1 and V is TRBV6-5; D not certain. The ends were cut back, 4 bases at V and 4 bases at J, with 10 bases in the middle. The CDR3 runs to 13 residues. Germline values: CDR1 MNHEY, CDR2 SVGAGI. CDR3 sequence (DNA): TGTGCCAGCAGTTTCGACTCCGGCACTGAAGCTTTCTTT. It specifies CASSFDSGTEAFF.

DNA for the CDR3: TGTGCCAGCAGCCGACCGACAGGGCATGGCGAGACCCAGTACTTC. The encoded protein is CASSRPTGHGETQYF. The chain recombines TRBV7-2 with TRBJ2-5; 7 bases fit TRBD1. The junction had 11 bases not matched to a gene; V was cut back by 5 bases and J by 5 bases. The CDR3 length is 15 residues. The germline gives CDR1 SGHTA, CDR2 FQGNSA. Full variable domain (outside the CDR3, taken from reference TRBV7-2 and TRBJ2-5): GAGVSQSPSNKVTEKGKDVELRCDPISGHTALYWYRQSLGQGLEFLIYFQGNSAPDKSGLPSDRFSAERTGGSVSTLTIQRTQQEDSAVYLCASSRPTGHGETQYFGPGTRLLVL.

The V call is TRBV20-1, the J call TRBJ2-1, with a weak D call TRBD1 (6 bases). With 3 bases removed from V and 4 bases from J, the gap between germline ends came to 13 bases. The germline gives CDR1 DFQATT, CDR2 SNEGSKA (reference sequence). The CDR3 consists of 14 residues. CDR3 DNA: TGCAGTGCTAGTAGGGGGAATGGATACAATGAGCAGTTCTTC. Translation: CSASRGNGYNEQFF.

This clonotype occurred many times. The V and J genes are TRBV4-2 and TRBJ1-5; D is perhaps TRBD1 (5 bases). The CDR3 sequence is 17 residues long. Germline V CDR1 and CDR2: LGHNA, YNFKEQ. V was pared by 2 bases and J by 6 bases, with 20 bases between. The CDR3 DNA sequence: TGTGCCAGCAGCCAATCCCCCGGGAGCGGGGGAAGTCAGCCCCAGCATTTT. Protein product: CASSQSPGSGGSQPQHF.

This chain joins TRBV20-1 and TRBJ2-3; tentatively, D is TRBD1 (7 bases). Germline CDR1 and CDR2: DFQATT and SNEGSKA (reference sequence). V was clipped by 6 bases and J by 0 bases, with 16 bases between them. The length of the CDR3 is 15 residues. The CDR3 here is CSAKGASVSTDTQYF. The CDR3 nucleotides read TGCAGTGCCAAGGGGGCTAGCGTTAGCACAGATACGCAGTATTTT.

This clonotype has just a few counts. The chain carries TRBV6-5 and TRBJ2-1; D might be TRBD1 or TRBD2, each matching 5 bases. The germline V and J ends were trimmed by 0 bases and 10 bases, with 10 bases remaining between them. CDR1 is MNHEY, CDR2 SVGAGI, per germline. The length of the CDR3 is 13 residues. CDR3: CASSYSGPREQFF. The CDR3 nucleotides are TGTGCCAGCAGTTACTCGGGACCGAGAGAGCAGTTCTTC.

This clonotype was counted only a few times. V gene TRBV5-1 combines with J gene TRBJ1-2, with TRBD1 matching over 12 bases. The germline gives CDR1 SGHRS, CDR2 YFSETQ. After removal of 4 bases from V and 7 bases from J, the junction contained 8 bases not matched to a gene. The CDR3 sequence is 15 residues long. CDR3 bases: TGCGCCAGCAGCCCTGCGGGACAGGGGGCGAGTGGCTACACCTTC. Translated, it gives CASSPAGQGASGYTF.

This clonotype appeared many times. The chain couples TRBV4-3 to TRBJ1-1; no clear D. V lost 0 bases to trimming and J lost 1 base, with 12 bases between them. The CDR3 has 16 residues. Germline loops: CDR1 LGHNA, CDR2 YSLEER. CDR3: CASSQDWLTENTEAFF. As DNA, the CDR3 is TGCGCCAGCAGCCAAGATTGGCTGACGGAGAACACTGAAGCTTTCTTT.

This clonotype was seen a handful of times. V is TRBV4-3 and J is TRBJ1-2, with D perhaps TRBD1 (6 bases). Trimming stripped 1 base from V and 5 bases from J, with 11 bases between. The CDR3 runs 14 residues. CDR1 is LGHNA and CDR2 is YSLEER in the germline V gene. This CDR3 is CASSQATGLYGYTF. DNA for the CDR3: TGCGCCAGCAGCCAAGCCACAGGGCTTTATGGCTACACCTTC.

This clonotype was recorded many times. The chain links TRBV10-3 to TRBJ1-1, with 7 bases matching TRBD1. Germline values: CDR1 ENHRY, CDR2 SYGVKD. The CDR3 has 13 amino acids. The V segment lost 5 bases and the J segment 3 bases; nucleotides outside the gene matches: 3. CDR3: CAISWDRDTEAFF. CDR3 bases: TGTGCCATCAGTTGGGACAGAGACACTGAAGCTTTCTTT.

There are a few counts of this clonotype. The chain links TRBV15 to TRBJ1-1, with D uncertain. V gave up 0 bases and J gave up 1 base, with 6 bases separating them. This CDR3 has 14 amino acids. Germline loops: CDR1 LNHNV, CDR2 YYDKDF (reference sequence). The CDR3 here is CATSREGRNTEAFF. The CDR3 DNA reads as TGTGCCACCAGCAGAGAAGGACGGAACACTGAAGCTTTCTTT.

In DNA, the CDR3 is TGTGCCAGCAGTGAATACGAGACAGGGTTGGATACGCAGTATTTT. This gives the protein CASSEYETGLDTQYF. V gene TRBV25-1 combines with J gene TRBJ2-3; 7 positions agree with TRBD1. The CDR3 has 15 amino acids. V lost 0 bases to trimming and J lost 6 bases; unmatched junction nucleotides: 6. Germline assignment: CDR1 MGHDK and CDR2 SYGVNS.

This clonotype was detected ten times or more. The gene calls are TRBV27 and TRBJ2-5; D gene uncertain. V was cut by 3 bases and J by 0 bases, with 5 bases left in between. The CDR3 has 13 residues. CDR1 and CDR2 from the germline V gene are MNHEY and SMNVEV (reference sequence). The CDR3 sequence is CASSLTYQETQYF. DNA of the CDR3: TGTGCCAGCAGTTTGACCTACCAAGAGACCCAGTACTTC.

The chain combines TRBV20-1 with TRBJ2-7, with 7 nucleotides matching TRBD2. From germline, CDR1 is DFQATT and CDR2 SNEGSKA (reference sequence). The CDR3 length is 15 residues. V was pared by 0 bases and J by 5 bases, with 10 bases of the junction left unmatched. As DNA, the CDR3 is TGCAGTGCTAGAGATCCCCTAGCGGAGTACCACGAGCAGTACTTC. It encodes CSARDPLAEYHEQYF.

This clonotype was seen only a few times. The CDR3 DNA sequence: TGTGCCAGCAGCTTTACGGGAGTGAATGAGCAGTTCTTC. Its translation is CASSFTGVNEQFF. The chain carries TRBV7-9 and TRBJ2-1; D might be TRBD2 (6 bases). In germline, CDR1 is SEHNR, CDR2 FQNEAQ (reference sequence). This CDR3 comprises 13 residues. V lost 3 bases to trimming and J lost 7 bases, with 10 bases between them.

In this sample, this clonotype turned up a few times. This CDR3 is CASSAAAAGNTIYF. The CDR3 DNA follows: TGTGCCAGCAGCGCCGCGGCAGCTGGAAACACCATATATTTT. The gene calls are TRBV11-2 and TRBJ1-3, with D unresolved. In germline, CDR1 is SGHAT, CDR2 FQNNGV. Trimming stripped 5 bases from V and 2 bases from J, with 10 bases between. The CDR3 runs 14 residues. The whole variable domain, filled in from reference TRBV11-2 and TRBJ1-3, reads EAGVAQSPRYKIIEKRQSVAFWCNPISGHATLYWYQQILGQGPKLLIQFQNNGVVDDSQLPKDRFSAERLKGVDSTLKIQPAKLEDSAVYLCASSAAAAGNTIYFGEGSWLTVV.

The chain carries TRBV12-3 or TRBV12-4 and TRBJ1-1, with 7 positions matching TRBD1. The length of the CDR3 is 15 residues. The junction had 7 bases not matched to a gene; V was cut back by 6 bases and J by 0 bases. CDR3 in DNA: TGTGCCAGCAGATCCGGGGGGACAGTGAACACTGAAGCTTTCTTT. This gives the protein CASRSGGTVNTEAFF.

The gene calls are TRBV7-2 and TRBJ2-5, with a possible D match to TRBD2 (7 bases). This CDR3 has 16 residues. V lost 1 base to trimming and J lost 4 bases, with 16 bases between them. Germline CDR1 and CDR2: SGHTA and FQGNSA. The CDR3 nucleotides are TGTGCCAGCAGCTTAGACGGGGGGCTCATGGGAGAGACCCAGTACTTC. Amino acids: CASSLDGGLMGETQYF.

The chain recombines TRBV5-6 with TRBJ2-1; 9 bases map to TRBD2. The CDR3 is 15 residues long. Germline values: CDR1 SGHDT, CDR2 YYEEEE. Trimming took 0 bases from V and 7 from J; bases not matched to a gene: 5. CDR3 DNA: TGTGCCAGCAGCTTGGCGCGGGGGGGCCGGAATGAGCAGTTCTTC. It encodes CASSLARGGRNEQFF. Looking up the rest from reference TRBV5-6 and TRBJ2-1 gives the full variable domain: DAGVTQSPTHLIKTRGQQVTLRCSPKSGHDTVSWYQQALGQGPQFIFQYYEEEERQRGNFPDRFSGHQFPNYSSELNVNALLLGDSALYLCASSLARGGRNEQFFGPGTRLTVL.